This record covers a single TCR beta chain. With 4 bases clipped from V and 4 bases from J, the junction kept 4 bases outside the gene matches. Germline CDR1 and CDR2: SGHRS and YFSETQ. The CDR3 is 15 amino acids. This sample is part of a study of technical replicates of blood from four donors. Clones were read by immunoSEQ multiplex PCR, and TCRdb kept only the in-frame ones, dropping some. The table shows over 50,000 clones, with approximately 97% occurring only once. Sequenced: T cells isolated from PBMCs. The chain has TRBV5-1 and TRBJ2-5; 13 bases fit TRBD2. The clonotype originates from a human donor in good health. CDR3 DNA sequence: TGCGCCAGCAGCCCGGGACTAGCGGGGTTAGAGACCCAGTACTTC. Its protein is CASSPGLAGLETQYF.